The clone carrying this TCR beta chain was seen repeatedly, ten times or more. Its antigen remains unknown. Unique molecular identifiers featured in how the TCRbeta library was prepared. TCRdb called the PCR reads again in MiXCR, with one record for every CDR3 protein. Of about 230,000 distinct CDR3 sequences listed, under 13% are singletons. From germline, CDR1 is SGHRS and CDR2 YFSETQ. Trimming took 0 bases from V and 5 from J, leaving 8 bases between them. The length of the CDR3 is 13 residues. This specimen comes from a study of T-cell reconstitution after alpha-beta-depleted transplantation in children. Regarding the study as a whole: The authors attributed T-cell counts and diversity one year after transplant mostly to newly produced T cells.

The sequence was obtained from a child less than two years old with acute myeloid leukemia, due to receive a stem cell transplant. V and J are TRBV5-1 and TRBJ2-5; D gene ambiguous. Sequencing used PBMCs, obtained before TCRalphabeta/CD19-depleted stem cell transplant. The CDR3 loop reads CASSLEPRETQYF. Written as DNA, the CDR3 is TGCGCCAGCAGCTTGGAACCGAGGGAGACCCAGTACTTC.